The clone carrying this T cell receptor beta chain was observed at least ten times. Its antigen remains unidentified. The sample comes from a study of T cells in Graves' hyperthyroidism and ophthalmopathy. Findings and caveats of the study: Most clonotypes expanded in the thyroid (above 0.001) were also present in blood.

The CDR3 regions of TCR beta were amplified from RNA transcripts. The study used the HTBI primer set for a first-round RT-PCR of the TCR CDR3. TCRdb processed the multiplex PCR reads anew with MiXCR; each CDR3 protein has one entry. The table lists approximately 300,000 distinct CDR3 sequences, less than 20% of them singletons. Disease lasting under 3 months, a NOSPECS grade of at least 4, and a Clinical Activity Score of at least 3 were features of the ophthalmopathy patients. The diagnoses drew upon clinical symptoms, serum thyroxine and TRAb, thyroid ultrasound and orbital computed tomography. Sequencing was carried out using blood. This receptor was identified in a man over 45 with Graves' ophthalmopathy.

CDR3 loop: CASSLETGASVQYF. CDR3 DNA: TGTGCCAGCAGTTTAGAGACAGGGGCGAGTGTGCAGTACTTC. V gene TRBV28 combines with J gene TRBJ2-7, with 8 bases lining up with TRBD1. The CDR3 is made up of 14 amino acids. Germline assignment: CDR1 MDHEN and CDR2 SYDVKM. Trimming removed 2 bases from V and 9 bases from J; junction bases left unmatched: 9.